One sample yielded the 5 T cell receptor beta chains listed below, sequenced in a study of a mutant IDH1 vaccine in newly diagnosed glioma. These TCRs are of unknown antigen specificity. Clones were read by immunoSEQ multiplex PCR, and TCRdb kept only the in-frame ones, dropping some. The sample records some 33,000 clones, more than 75% being singletons. The time point denotes: week 35, safety follow-up. Each dose of the vaccine consisted of 300 ug of mutant IDH1 20-mer peptide, with topical imiquimod. Specimen: PBMCs, collected from a glioma patient whose treatment included an IDH1 peptide vaccine. The source of these receptors is a woman in her thirties or forties with glioma.

The rearrangement uses TRBV2 and TRBJ2-3, with no clear D. The CDR3 is 13 amino acids. CDR1 is SNHLY, CDR2 FYNNEI, per germline. Deletions cut 7 bases from V and 2 bases from J, with 10 bases between. CDR3 region: CASTDPLTDTQYF. CDR3 coding DNA: TGTGCCAGCACCGACCCTCTCACAGATACGCAGTATTTT. Filled out from reference TRBV2 and TRBJ2-3, the complete variable domain reads EPEVTQTPSHQVTQMGQEVILRCVPISNHLYFYWYRQILGQKVEFLVSFYNNEISEKSEIFDDQFSVERPDGSNFTLKIRSTKLEDSAMYFCASTDPLTDTQYFGPGTRLTVL.

The V and J genes are TRBV21-1 and TRBJ2-5; the DNA was not compared with TRBD2, the D call given in the table. TRBV21-1 is deemed a pseudogene. The CDR3 has 17 residues. CDR3 DNA: TGTGCCATCCTAAGACTAGCGGGGGAACAACCCCAAGAGACCCAGTACTTC. Translated, it gives CAILRLAGEQPQETQYF.

The rearrangement uses TRBV6-4 and TRBJ2-5; 10 bases are a match to TRBD2. V gave up 3 bases and J gave up 5 bases; unmatched junction bases: 6. This CDR3 is built from 15 residues. In germline, CDR1 is MRHNA, CDR2 SNTAGT. The CDR3: CASSEGLASVETQYF. In DNA form, the CDR3 reads TGTGCCAGCAGTGAGGGACTAGCGTCTGTGGAGACCCAGTACTTC.

This rearrangement joins TRBV25-1 to TRBJ1-5; D is unclear. The germline V gene has CDR1 MGHDK and CDR2 SYGVNS. This CDR3 has 14 residues. V was trimmed by 2 bases and J by 7 bases, leaving 12 bases between them. This CDR3 reads CASSENRDGQPQHF. DNA for the CDR3: TGTGCCAGCAGTGAAAATAGGGATGGGCAGCCCCAGCATTTT.

The J gene is TRBJ1-1, the V gene TRBV6-5; D remains ambiguous. Germline V lookup: CDR1 MNHEY, CDR2 SVGAGI. The V end was cut by 0 bases, the J end by 1 base, with 6 bases between. This CDR3 contains 14 residues. CDR3 loop: CASSYSPGNTEAFF. The CDR3 DNA sequence: TGTGCCAGCAGTTACTCACCGGGGAACACTGAAGCTTTCTTT.